This T cell receptor (beta chain) came from a study of post-analysis software for immune sequencing data (dated by TCRdb to the mid-2010s). For context, the study as a whole: Disease courses on record covered relapsing-remitting, secondary progressive and progressive-relapsing multiple sclerosis, though some patients had no subtype annotation. A subset of samples was prepared in parallel using single-end sample barcoding, then pooled and co-amplified after Illumina adapter ligation. The patient repertoires were set against under 12 previously published healthy control repertoires from donors whose ages ranged from about 6 to 25 years. What the work shows at the level of the full study, not this receptor alone: The multiple sclerosis patient group was slightly younger than the control group. Significantly lower normalized Chao1 diversity was found in multiple sclerosis patients than in controls, suggesting substantial peripheral T-cell clonal expansion. Four or five TRBV segments, including TRBV5-6, TRBV5-1 and TRBV20-1, were significantly more frequent in patients than controls. When samples were clustered directly using the F measure, samples prepared in the same batch co-clustered strongly, which prompted a batch-effect correction.

The protocol used for the library was PCR. The sequencer was an Illumina HiSeq 2500. To reduce PCR and sequencing biases, unique molecular identifiers were incorporated into the TCR beta cDNA libraries. Per 1 to 10 million input T cells, 500,000 or so cDNA molecules were obtained, such that each molecule approximated one T cell. The same protocol used for the earlier healthy control dataset was applied to prepare and sequence the patient libraries. Samples belonging to the same batch were prepared together, multiplexed and sequenced on a shared HiSeq lane. From the authors' description of their analysis: MIGEC was used to process the raw barcoded reads, and molecular identifier groups with only a single read were discarded before consensus assembly and CDR3 extraction. VDJtools was used for post-analysis of the clonotype tables, with diversity normalized by down-sampling every dataset to the smallest sample size. Repertoire overlap clustering matched CDR3 amino acid but not nucleotide sequences to correct batch-related cross-sample contamination. The raw public data were reprocessed by TCRdb itself: fastp quality trimming at Q25, MiXCR clonotype calling, in-frame beta chains only. CDR3 protein duplicates are merged, each entry listing the most common genes and DNA. The V and J calls shown here were made by TCRdb, not taken from the authors' results. The sample has some 190,000 distinct CDR3 sequences on record, around 29% of them singletons. About 3.4% of the sample comes from the top ten.

Points on this clonotype: Its recognized antigen is unknown. Within one base of it there is no much larger clone, and no base qualities were kept.

To demonstrate the VDJtools post-analysis software, TCR beta repertoires were profiled from the peripheral blood of more than ten young patients with multiple sclerosis. The patients with multiple sclerosis were children and adolescents between about 6 and 17 years of age. In the germline V gene, CDR1 corresponds to SGHDN and CDR2 to FVKESK. Counted from cysteine to phenylalanine, this CDR3 has 14 amino acids. This entry keeps only the CDR3 DNA: 42 bases, framed from base 1. V gives up 3 bases and J gives up 10 bases, and the segment between their germline ends measures 17 bases. Material for sequencing was blood. The chain was built from TRBV14 and TRBJ2-3; the D gene cannot be named for sure. The TCR originated in a girl between 2 and 17 years old with multiple sclerosis. The encoded CDR3 is CASSQVSGSVPQYF. The nucleotides read TGTGCCAGCAGCCAGGTTTCCGGCTCGGTTCCGCAGTATTTT.